The table lists the clone carrying this T cell receptor (beta chain) with many counts. The target antigen is unknown. The cDNA was generated through 5'RACE incorporating 10-nucleotide random UMIs. From the 5' RACE reads, TCRdb called clonotypes with MiXCR, one entry per CDR3 protein. In the table there are 65,000 to 95,000 distinct CDR3 sequences, about 5% of which are singletons. The time point denotes: longitudinal time-point 2. The starting material, 2 million PBMCs stored at -80 C, gave rise to the unsorted libraries. CDR1 is DFQATT, CDR2 SNEGSKA, per germline (reference sequence). The CDR3 totals 12 residues. The ends lost 6 bases at V and 9 bases at J; junction bases unmatched: 8. The data derive from a study of neurological immune-mediated disorders. Overall study results and limits: In HTLV-1-associated myelopathy, TCR clonal expansion was greatest, whereas multiple sclerosis had the least, falling below healthy controls. A possible signature appeared as one related-CDR3 cluster, in which phylogenetic grouping placed the repertoires of 18 of 34 multiple sclerosis patients.

The chain has TRBV20-1 and TRBJ2-1; TRBD1 agrees at 7 bases. The receptor was isolated from a woman aged 55-69 years with multiple sclerosis. Sequenced input: PBMCs. The CDR3 DNA is TGCAGTGCAAACAGGGGCGGAGGTGAGCAGTTCTTC. Translation gives CSANRGGGEQFF.